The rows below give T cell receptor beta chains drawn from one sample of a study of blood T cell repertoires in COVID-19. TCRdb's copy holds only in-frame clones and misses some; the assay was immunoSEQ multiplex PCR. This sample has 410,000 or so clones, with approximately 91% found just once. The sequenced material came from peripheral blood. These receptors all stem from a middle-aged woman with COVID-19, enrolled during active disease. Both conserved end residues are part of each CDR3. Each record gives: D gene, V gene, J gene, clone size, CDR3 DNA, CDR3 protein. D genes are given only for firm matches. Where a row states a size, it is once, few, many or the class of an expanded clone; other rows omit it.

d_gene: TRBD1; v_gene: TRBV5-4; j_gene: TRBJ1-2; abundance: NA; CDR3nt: TGTGCCAGCAGCTTAACTGGGACAGCCTATGGCTACACCTTC; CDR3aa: CASSLTGTAYGYTF
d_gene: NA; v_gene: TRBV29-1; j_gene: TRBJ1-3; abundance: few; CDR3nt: TGCAGCGCCGGGCCCGGACTGTCTGGAAACACCATATATTTT; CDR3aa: CSAGPGLSGNTIYF
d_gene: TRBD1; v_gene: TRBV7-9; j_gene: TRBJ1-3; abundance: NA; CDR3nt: TGTGCCAGCAGCCAGGGGCGGGGACAGATGAGCTCTGGAAACACCATATATTTT; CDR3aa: CASSQGRGQMSSGNTIYF
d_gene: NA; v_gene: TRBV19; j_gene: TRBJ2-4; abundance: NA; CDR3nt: TGTGCCAGTAGTAGCGGCGGGGACGGGGCCAAAAACATTCAGTACTTC; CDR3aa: CASSSGGDGAKNIQYF
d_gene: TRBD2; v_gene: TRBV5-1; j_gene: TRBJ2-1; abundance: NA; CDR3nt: TGCGCCAGCAGCTTGGGGGTAGCGGGTTACAATGAGCAGTTCTTC; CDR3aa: CASSLGVAGYNEQFF
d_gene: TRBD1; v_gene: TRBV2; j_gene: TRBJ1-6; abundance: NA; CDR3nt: TGTGCCAGCAGTAGGGGGACAGTGAACCGTAAATCTAATTCACCCCTCCACTTT; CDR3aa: CASSRGTVNRKSNSPLHF
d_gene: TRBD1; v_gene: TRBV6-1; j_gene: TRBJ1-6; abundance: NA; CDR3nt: TGTGCCAGCAGTGTCCCACAAGGGACAGTCAATTCACCCCTCCACTTT; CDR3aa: CASSVPQGTVNSPLHF
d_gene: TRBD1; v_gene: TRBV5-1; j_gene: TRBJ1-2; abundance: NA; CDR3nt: TGCGCCAGCAGCTTGGGTCGATTATTGACAGGGAGTGGCTACACCTTC; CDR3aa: CASSLGRLLTGSGYTF
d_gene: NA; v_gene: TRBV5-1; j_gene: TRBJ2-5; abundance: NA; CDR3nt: TGCGCCAGCAGCTTGTTTGGCAGAAAACAAGAGACCCAGTACTTC; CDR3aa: CASSLFGRKQETQYF
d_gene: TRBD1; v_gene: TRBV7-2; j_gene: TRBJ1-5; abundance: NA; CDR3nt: TGTGCCAGCAGCTGGGGACAGATGATTAGCAATCAGCCCCAGCATTTT; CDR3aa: CASSWGQMISNQPQHF
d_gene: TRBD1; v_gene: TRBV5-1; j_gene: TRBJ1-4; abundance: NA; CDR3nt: TGCGCCAGCAGCTTGGCGACAGGGTTATATGAAAAACTGTTTTTT; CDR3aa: CASSLATGLYEKLFF
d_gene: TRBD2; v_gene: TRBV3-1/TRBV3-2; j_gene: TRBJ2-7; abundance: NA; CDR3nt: TGTGCCAGCAGCCAAGATATGCGAAGCGGGAGGACTCACGAGCAGTACTTC; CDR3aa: CASSQDMRSGRTHEQYF
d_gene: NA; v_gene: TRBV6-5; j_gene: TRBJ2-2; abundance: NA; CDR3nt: TGTGCCAGCACCCCGGGTAGGAACACCGGGGAGCTGTTTTTT; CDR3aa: CASTPGRNTGELFF
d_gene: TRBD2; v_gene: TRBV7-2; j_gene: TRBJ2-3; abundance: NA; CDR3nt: TGTGCCAGCAGCTTAGCGGCGTGGGTGACTAGCGGGAGGTCAGATTTCTCGGATACGCAGTATTTT; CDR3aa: CASSLAAWVTSGRSDFSDTQYF
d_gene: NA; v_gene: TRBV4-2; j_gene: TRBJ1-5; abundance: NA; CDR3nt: TGTGCCAGCAGCCAAGATACGGGGGGCCTCACGCCCCAGCATTTT; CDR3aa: CASSQDTGGLTPQHF
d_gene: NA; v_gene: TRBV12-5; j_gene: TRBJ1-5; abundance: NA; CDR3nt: TGTGCTAGTGGTTTGGGTGCGGGTCAGCCCCAGCATTTT; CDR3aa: CASGLGAGQPQHF
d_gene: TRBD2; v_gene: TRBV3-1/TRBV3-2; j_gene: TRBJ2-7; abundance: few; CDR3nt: TGTGCCAGCAGCATCCGGGACTACTCCGAGCAGTACTTC; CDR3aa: CASSIRDYSEQYF
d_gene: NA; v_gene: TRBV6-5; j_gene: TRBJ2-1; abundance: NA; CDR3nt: TGTGCCAGCAGTTTTAGGGGGGGTAGCTCCTACAATGAGCAGTTCTTC; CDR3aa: CASSFRGGSSYNEQFF
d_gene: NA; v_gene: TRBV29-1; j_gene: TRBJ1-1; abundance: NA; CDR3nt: TGCAGCGTCCCGGACAGGAACACTGAAGCTTTCTTT; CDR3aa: CSVPDRNTEAFF
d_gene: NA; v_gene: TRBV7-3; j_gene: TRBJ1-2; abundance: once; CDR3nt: TGTGCCAGCAGCTTAAGGGGCGTTGGGGGCGGCTACACCTTC; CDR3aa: CASSLRGVGGGYTF
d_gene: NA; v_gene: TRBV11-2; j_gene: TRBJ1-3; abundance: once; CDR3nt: TGTGCCAGCAGCGAAGGAGCCCAACTCTCTGGAAACACCATATATTTT; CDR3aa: CASSEGAQLSGNTIYF
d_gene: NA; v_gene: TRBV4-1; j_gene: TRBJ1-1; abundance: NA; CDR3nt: TGCGCCAGCAGCCAAGAAGGGAGAAACACTGAAGCTTTCTTT; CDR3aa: CASSQEGRNTEAFF
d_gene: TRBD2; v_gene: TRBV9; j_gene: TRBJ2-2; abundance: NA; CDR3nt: TGTGCCAGCAGCGACGGGACTAGCGGCTCTTCGGGCACCGGGGAGCTGTTTTTT; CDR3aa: CASSDGTSGSSGTGELFF
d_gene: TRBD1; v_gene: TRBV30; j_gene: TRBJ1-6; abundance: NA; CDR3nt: TGTGCCTGGAGGAGACAGGGGAGGATAGATTCACCCCTCCACTTT; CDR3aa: CAWRRQGRIDSPLHF
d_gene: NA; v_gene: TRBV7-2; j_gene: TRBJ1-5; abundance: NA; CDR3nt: TGTGCCAGCAGCCCGCGCAGGAGCAATCAGCCCCAGCATTTT; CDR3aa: CASSPRRSNQPQHF
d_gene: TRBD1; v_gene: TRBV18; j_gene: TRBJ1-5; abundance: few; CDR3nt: TGTGCCAGCTCACGCCACACAGGGGGCGGTCAGCCCCAGCATTTT; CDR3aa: CASSRHTGGGQPQHF
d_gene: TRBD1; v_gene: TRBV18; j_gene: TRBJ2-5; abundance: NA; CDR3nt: TGTGCCAGCTCCCAGGGGGACCAAGAGACCCAGTACTTC; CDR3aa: CASSQGDQETQYF
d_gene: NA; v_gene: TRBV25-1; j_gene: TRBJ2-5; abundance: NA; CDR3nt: TGTGCCAGCAGGAGGGACCAAGAGACCCAGTACTTC; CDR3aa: CASRRDQETQYF
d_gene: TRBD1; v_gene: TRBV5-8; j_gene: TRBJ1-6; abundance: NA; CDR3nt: TGTGCCAGCAGCTTGGGCCGACAGGGGGGTAATTCACCCCTCCACTTT; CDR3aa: CASSLGRQGGNSPLHF
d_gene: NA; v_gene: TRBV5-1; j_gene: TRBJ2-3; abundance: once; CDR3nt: TGCGCCAGCAGCCAGCTCACGGGACATAGTCCAGATACGCAGTATTTT; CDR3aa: CASSQLTGHSPDTQYF
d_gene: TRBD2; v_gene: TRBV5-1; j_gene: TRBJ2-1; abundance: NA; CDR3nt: TGCGCCAGCAGCTTGATAGGTAGCGGGGGAGAGCAGTTCTTC; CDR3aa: CASSLIGSGGEQFF
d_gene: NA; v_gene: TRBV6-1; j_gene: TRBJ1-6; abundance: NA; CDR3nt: TGTGCCAGCAGTGAATCGACAGTAGGTAGGACACCCCTCCACTTT; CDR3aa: CASSESTVGRTPLHF
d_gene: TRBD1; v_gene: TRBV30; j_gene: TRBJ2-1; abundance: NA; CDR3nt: TGTGCCTGGATAGGGACAGGGTTGGGCAATGAGCAGTTCTTC; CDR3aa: CAWIGTGLGNEQFF
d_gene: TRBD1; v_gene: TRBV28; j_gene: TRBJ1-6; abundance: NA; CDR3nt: TGTGCCAGCAGGCCTCCGGGACAGGGGAATTCACCCCTCCACTTT; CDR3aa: CASRPPGQGNSPLHF
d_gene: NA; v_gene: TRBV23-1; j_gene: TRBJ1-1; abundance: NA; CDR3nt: TGCGCCAGCAACACCAGGGTGGAGAACACTGAAGCTTTCTTT; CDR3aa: CASNTRVENTEAFF
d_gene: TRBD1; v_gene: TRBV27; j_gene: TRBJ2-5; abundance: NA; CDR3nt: TGTGCCAGACCAGGACAGGGATGCGAGGAGACCCAGTACTTC; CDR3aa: CARPGQGCEETQYF
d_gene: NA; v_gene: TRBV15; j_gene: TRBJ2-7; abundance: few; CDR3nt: TGTGCCACCAGCAGAGAATTTCGGGACGAGCAGTACTTC; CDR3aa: CATSREFRDEQYF
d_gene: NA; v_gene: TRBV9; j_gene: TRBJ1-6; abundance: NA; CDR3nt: TGTGCCAGCAGGGGCGACGACGGCCGATATAATTCACCCCTCCACTTT; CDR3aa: CASRGDDGRYNSPLHF
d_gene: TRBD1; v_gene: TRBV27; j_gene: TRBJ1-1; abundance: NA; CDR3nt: TGTGCCAGCAAAAAACTCGACAGGGAGAACACTGAAGCTTTCTTT; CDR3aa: CASKKLDRENTEAFF
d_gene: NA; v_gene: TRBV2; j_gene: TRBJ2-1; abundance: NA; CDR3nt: TGTGCCGGGGCAAGCGAACGACAGAACAATGAGCAGTTCTTC; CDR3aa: CAGASERQNNEQFF
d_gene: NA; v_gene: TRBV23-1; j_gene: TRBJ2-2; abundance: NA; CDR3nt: TGCGCCAGCAGTCAATCGGAACGGACTTGGCATATTGAGGCCGGGGAGCTGTTTTTT; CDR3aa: CASSQSERTWHIEAGELFF
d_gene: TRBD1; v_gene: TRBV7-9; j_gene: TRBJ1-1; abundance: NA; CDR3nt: TGTGCCAGCAGCCGGACAGGGAGGACTGAAGCTTTCTTT; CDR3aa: CASSRTGRTEAFF